These 11 T cell receptor beta chains were all obtained from the same sample, sequenced in a study of T cell responses to AZD1222 COVID-19 vaccine. Sequencing used immunoSEQ multiplex PCR; TCRdb keeps in-frame clones, though not all of them. The sample has 110,000 to 150,000 clones, around 93% seen once. The sample in question was peripheral blood, obtained on day 0 of AZD1222 vaccination. All receptors derive from an adult in good health.

The rearrangement uses TRBV5-8 and TRBJ1-2; D ambiguous. V was cut by 3 bases and J by 8 bases, with 17 bases left in between. In germline, CDR1 is SGHTS, CDR2 YDEGEE. This CDR3 spans 14 amino acids. The CDR3 loop is CASSSTIYVGGYTF. CDR3 bases: TGTGCCAGCAGCTCTACCATTTATGTAGGCGGCTACACCTTC. Complete variable domain (other parts from reference TRBV5-8 and TRBJ1-2): EAGVTQSPTHLIKTRGQQATLRCSPISGHTSVYWYQQALGLGLQFLLWYDEGEERNRGNFPPRFSGRQFPNYSSELNVNALELEDSALYLCASSSTIYVGGYTFGSGTRLTVV.

The chain uses TRBV18 and TRBJ1-2; the D gene is possibly TRBD1 (5 bases). The V gene's germline CDR1 is KGHSH and CDR2 LQKENI. This CDR3 contains 14 residues. The V and J ends lost 3 bases and 4 bases respectively, with 12 bases between them. Here the CDR3 reads CASSPAHGGYGYTF. CDR3 nucleotide sequence: TGTGCCAGCTCACCCGCCCATGGGGGCTATGGCTACACCTTC.

The V and J genes are TRBV5-5 and TRBJ2-2; either TRBD1 or TRBD2 may supply D (5 bases each). This CDR3 has 16 amino acids. Germline V gene lookup returns CDR1 SGHKS and CDR2 YYEKEE (reference sequence). V was pared by 2 bases and J by 4 bases, with 15 bases between. The CDR3 loop reads CASSLSAGTSTGELFF. CDR3 nucleotide sequence: TGTGCCAGCAGCTTATCGGCAGGGACGAGCACCGGGGAGCTGTTTTTT.

The rearrangement joins TRBV14 to TRBJ1-3; the D is unclear. Germline V gene data show CDR1 as SGHDN and CDR2 as FVKESK. The V end lost 1 base, the J end lost 0 bases, and 4 bases lay between the germline ends. This CDR3 comprises 14 residues. The CDR3 region is CASSQGYSGNTIYF. The CDR3 region has the DNA TGTGCCAGCAGCCAAGGTTACTCTGGAAACACCATATATTTT.

This chain uses TRBV6-5 with TRBJ1-2; tentative D call: TRBD1 (6 bases). CDR3 length: 13 amino acids. Germline-derived CDR1 and CDR2 are MNHEY and SVGAGI. Trimming removed 2 bases at V and 4 bases at J, with 8 bases between. This CDR3 is CASSYGGPYGYTF. The CDR3 DNA reads as TGTGCCAGCAGTTACGGGGGGCCCTATGGCTACACCTTC.

V is TRBV28 and J is TRBJ1-6; D perhaps matches TRBD1 (6 bases). The CDR3 has 14 residues. V lost 5 bases to trimming and J lost 5 bases, with 10 bases between them. CDR1 is MDHEN, CDR2 SYDVKM, per germline. DNA of the CDR3: TGTGCCAGCAGTAGTACAGGGCATAATTCACCCCTCCACTTT. It translates to CASSSTGHNSPLHF.

This clone was found once. J is TRBJ2-3 and V is TRBV19; D may be TRBD1 or TRBD2 (5 bases each). Germline values: CDR1 LNHDA, CDR2 SQIVND (reference sequence). V was shortened by 0 bases and J by 1 base, with 8 bases between the two germline ends. This CDR3 has 15 amino acids. CDR3 nucleotide sequence: TGTGCCAGTAGTATAGATTTGGGGGGCACAGATACGCAGTATTTT. Translation gives CASSIDLGGTDTQYF.

The genes are TRBV10-3 and TRBJ2-1; 7 bases are a match to TRBD1. The trim removed 3 bases at V and 0 bases at J, leaving 8 bases unmatched. Germline V gene data show CDR1 as ENHRY and CDR2 as SYGVKD. CDR3 size: 17 residues. The CDR3 DNA sequence: TGTGCCATCAGTGACGGAACCACAGGGGACTCCTACAATGAGCAGTTCTTC. The encoded protein is CAISDGTTGDSYNEQFF.

The chain is built from TRBV12-5 and TRBJ2-1; D tentatively fits TRBD1 or TRBD2 (5 bases each). V dropped 1 base and J dropped 3 bases, with 13 bases sitting between them. This CDR3 contains 16 residues. Looked up from germline, CDR1 is LGHNT and CDR2 is FRNRAP. The CDR3 reads CASGLARDGYYNEQFF. As DNA, the CDR3 is TGTGCTAGTGGTTTGGCCCGGGACGGATACTACAATGAGCAGTTCTTC.

Remarks on this clone: In the same sample, other DNA sequences code for this CDR3. This sequence joins TRBV6-5 and TRBJ1-2; no firm D call. Germline lookup yields CDR1 MNHEY and CDR2 SVGAGI. This CDR3 is 14 amino acids long. The germline V and J ends were trimmed by 3 bases and 2 bases, with 10 bases remaining between them. The CDR3 DNA reads as TGTGCCAGCAGTTATCGAACCGGGAACTATGGCTACACCTTC. Encoded protein: CASSYRTGNYGYTF.

This chain links TRBV5-1 with TRBJ1-1; tentatively, D is TRBD1 (6 bases). This CDR3 has 13 residues. CDR1 is SGHRS and CDR2 is YFSETQ in the germline V gene. V was trimmed by 4 bases and J by 4 bases, leaving 11 bases between them. As DNA, the CDR3 is TGCGCCAGCAGCAGCATGGGGGCCACTGAAGCTTTCTTT. It yields the protein CASSSMGATEAFF.